Shown below are 12 T cell receptor beta chains from a single sample sequenced in a study of blood T cell repertoires in COVID-19. TCRdb's copy holds only in-frame clones and misses some; the assay was immunoSEQ multiplex PCR. Of a few hundred thousand clones in the sample, 80% were seen once. Sequencing was carried out using PBMCs or T cells enriched from blood (not recorded which). The receptor source for this set is a woman aged 40 to 50 with acute COVID-19.

The chain recombines TRBV4-2 with TRBJ1-3; tentatively, D is TRBD1 (5 bases). The CDR3 is 17 amino acids. Between the trimmed V and J ends, which lost 2 bases and 0 bases, there was a span of 14 bases. CDR1 LGHNA and CDR2 YNFKEQ come from the germline V gene. The CDR3 sequence: CASSQSPGGSSGNTIYF. CDR3 in DNA: TGTGCCAGCAGCCAATCCCCCGGGGGTAGCTCTGGAAACACCATATATTTT.

The chain couples TRBV19 to TRBJ2-2; maybe TRBD1 (6 bases). V lost 7 bases, J lost 4 bases, and 13 bases lay in between. CDR1 LNHDA and CDR2 SQIVND come from the germline V gene (reference sequence). The CDR3 spans 14 residues. In DNA form, the CDR3 reads TGTGCCAGTAATTGGAGGACAGCCACCGGGGAGCTGTTTTTT. It codes for CASNWRTATGELFF.

The gene calls are TRBV2 and TRBJ2-1, with TRBD2 matching 8 bases. Trimming cost V 6 bases and J 5 bases; bases outside gene matches: 9. This CDR3 contains 15 residues. The germline V gene encodes CDR1 SNHLY and CDR2 FYNNEI. CDR3: CASSARLAPNNEQFF. In DNA form, the CDR3 reads TGTGCCAGCAGCGCCAGACTAGCGCCCAACAATGAGCAGTTCTTC.

V and J are TRBV7-2 and TRBJ2-1; D is possibly TRBD2 (5 bases). This CDR3 is built from 17 residues. Germline V CDR1 and CDR2: SGHTA, FQGNSA. Trimming left V 6 bases short and J 0 bases short, with 18 bases between. The CDR3 loop reads CASSTTGGPNSYNEQFF. CDR3 DNA sequence: TGTGCCAGCAGTACCACCGGCGGGCCAAACTCCTACAATGAGCAGTTCTTC.

The CDR3 nucleotides are TGTGCCAGCAGCAAAGGGGACAGACAGACCCAGTACTTC. Protein product: CASSKGDRQTQYF. This sequence joins TRBV21-1 and TRBJ2-5; the D segment call TRBD1 is taken from the table without a DNA check. TRBV21-1 has pseudogene status. CDR3 size: 13 residues.

About this clone: The same CDR3 arises from other DNA sequences in this sample as well. The rearrangement links TRBV2 to TRBJ1-2, with 9 bases matching TRBD1. Germline trimming cut 6 bases from V and 2 bases from J; bases unmatched to any gene: 1. Germline values: CDR1 SNHLY, CDR2 FYNNEI. The CDR3 contains 13 residues. CDR3 in amino acids: CASSGQGNYGYTF. CDR3 DNA sequence: TGTGCCAGCAGCGGACAGGGGAACTATGGCTACACCTTC.

The chain carries TRBV6-5 and TRBJ2-7; 8 bases are a match to TRBD1. Germline V lookup: CDR1 MNHEY, CDR2 SVGAGI. The junction had 1 base not matched to a gene; V was cut back by 6 bases and J by 6 bases. CDR3 length equals 11 residues. The CDR3 reads CASRTGGEQYF. DNA for the CDR3: TGTGCCAGCAGAACAGGGGGCGAGCAGTACTTC.

In nucleotides, the CDR3 is TGTGCCAGCAGTCAGGCTAGCGGGAGGGCCTTGTATGAGCAGTTCTTC. It translates to CASSQASGRALYEQFF. The genes are TRBV7-2 and TRBJ2-1; 12 nucleotides match TRBD2. From germline, CDR1 is SGHTA and CDR2 FQGNSA. This CDR3 has 16 residues. V lost 6 bases to trimming and J lost 8 bases; unmatched junction nucleotides: 11. Full variable domain (missing parts from reference TRBV7-2 and TRBJ2-1): GAGVSQSPSNKVTEKGKDVELRCDPISGHTALYWYRQSLGQGLEFLIYFQGNSAPDKSGLPSDRFSAERTGGSVSTLTIQRTQQEDSAVYLCASSQASGRALYEQFFGPGTRLTVL.

The chain uses TRBV6-5 and TRBJ2-7, with D possibly matching TRBD2 (5 bases). This CDR3 is built from 14 residues. Germline V gene lookup returns CDR1 MNHEY and CDR2 SVGAGI. The germline V and J ends were trimmed by 7 bases and 2 bases, with 15 bases remaining between them. CDR3 in DNA: TGTGCCAGCACCGAGAGTCCGGAGGCCTACGAGCAGTACTTC. Amino acid sequence: CASTESPEAYEQYF.

The chain combines TRBV4-2 with TRBJ1-4, with no clear D. Germline CDR1 and CDR2: LGHNA and YNFKEQ. V lost 4 bases to trimming and J lost 1 base, with 16 bases between them. The CDR3 is made up of 17 amino acids. CDR3 nucleotide sequence: TGTGCCAGCAGCCCTGCCGTCACTACCGGAACTAATGAAAAACTGTTTTTT. Translated: CASSPAVTTGTNEKLFF.

This clone has just one count. The chain joins TRBV3-1 (or the pseudogene TRBV3-2) to TRBJ1-1; the match to TRBD1 covers 11 bases. V lost 4 bases to trimming and J lost 2 bases; unmatched junction nucleotides: 3. This CDR3 is 15 amino acids long. Germline V gene sequence: CDR1 LGHDT, CDR2 YNNKEL (reference sequence). The CDR3 spells CASSLGTGGNTEAFF. DNA of the CDR3: TGTGCCAGCAGCCTTGGGACAGGGGGAAACACTGAAGCTTTCTTT.

The chain couples TRBV20-1 to TRBJ2-1, with 10 bases aligning to TRBD2. The CDR3 loop spans 15 amino acids. V dropped 3 bases and J dropped 5; count of bases not matched to a gene: 7. Per the germline V gene, CDR1 is DFQATT and CDR2 is SNEGSKA (reference sequence). In DNA, the CDR3 is TGCAGTGCTAGTCGGAGCGGGAGGGTAAACAATGAGCAGTTCTTC. Its protein product is CSASRSGRVNNEQFF.